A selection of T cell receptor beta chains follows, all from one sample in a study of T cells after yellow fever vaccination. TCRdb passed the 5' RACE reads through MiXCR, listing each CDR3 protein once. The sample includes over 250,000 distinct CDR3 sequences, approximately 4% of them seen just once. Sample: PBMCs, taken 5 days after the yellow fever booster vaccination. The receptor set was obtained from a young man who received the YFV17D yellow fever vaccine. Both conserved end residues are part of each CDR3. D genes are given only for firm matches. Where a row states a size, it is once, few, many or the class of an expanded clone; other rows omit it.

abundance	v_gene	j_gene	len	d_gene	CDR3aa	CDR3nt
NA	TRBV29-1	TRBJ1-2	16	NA	CSVEDPRRLSIYGYTF	TGCAGCGTTGAAGATCCTCGGAGACTCTCTATCTATGGCTACACCTTC
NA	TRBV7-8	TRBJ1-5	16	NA	CASSLEVGIEYQPQHF	TGTGCCAGCAGCTTAGAAGTAGGGATAGAGTATCAGCCCCAGCATTTT
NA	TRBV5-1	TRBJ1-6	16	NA	CASSLRGDSYNSPLHF	TGCGCCAGCAGCTTGCGGGGGGACTCCTATAATTCACCCCTCCACTTT
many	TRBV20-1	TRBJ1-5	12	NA	CSARTPNQPQHF	TGCAGTGCACGAACCCCCAATCAGCCCCAGCATTTT
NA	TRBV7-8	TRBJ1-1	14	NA	CASSFTDLGTEAFF	TGTGCCAGCAGCTTTACCGACCTAGGAACTGAAGCTTTCTTT
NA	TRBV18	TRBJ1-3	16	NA	CASSSSGGDSGNTIYF	TGTGCCAGCTCGTCTTCCGGAGGGGATTCTGGAAACACCATATATTTT
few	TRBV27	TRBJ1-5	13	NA	CASAGYSNQPQHF	TGTGCCAGCGCAGGGTATAGCAATCAGCCCCAGCATTTT
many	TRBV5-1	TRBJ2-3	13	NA	CASSLEQGTSQYF	TGCGCCAGCAGCTTGGAGCAGGGCACCTCGCAGTATTTT
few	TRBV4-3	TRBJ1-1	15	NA	CASSQDWTLGTEAFF	TGCGCCAGCAGCCAAGATTGGACCCTGGGTACTGAAGCTTTCTTT
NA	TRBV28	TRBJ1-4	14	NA	CASRPGQAGEKLFF	TGTGCCAGCAGACCGGGGCAGGCTGGTGAAAAACTGTTTTTT
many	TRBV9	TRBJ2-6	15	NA	CASSVATEYAWVLTF	TGTGCCAGCAGCGTAGCTACGGAATACGCCTGGGTCCTGACTTTC
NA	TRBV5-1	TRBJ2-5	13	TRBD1	CASGQGAGETQYF	TGCGCCAGCGGACAGGGGGCCGGAGAGACCCAGTACTTC
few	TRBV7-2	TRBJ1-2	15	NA	CASSLSAGAGYGYTF	TGTGCCAGCAGCTTATCCGCGGGCGCAGGCTATGGCTACACCTTC
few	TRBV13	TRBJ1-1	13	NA	CASSWRGATGAFF	TGTGCCAGCAGCTGGAGAGGGGCGACAGGAGCTTTCTTT
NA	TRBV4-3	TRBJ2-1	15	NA	CASSQGWGGRNEQFF	TGCGCCAGCAGCCAAGGGTGGGGGGGCCGGAATGAGCAGTTCTTC
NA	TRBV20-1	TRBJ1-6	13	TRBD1	CSAMAGGSSPLHF	TGCAGTGCTATGGCAGGGGGCTCTTCACCCCTCCACTTT
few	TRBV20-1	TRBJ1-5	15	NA	CSARLVGGNSQPQHF	TGCAGTGCCAGGTTGGTGGGGGGCAACAGTCAGCCCCAGCATTTT
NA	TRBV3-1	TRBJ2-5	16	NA	CASSQDLGGGLKTQYF	TGTGCCAGCAGCCAAGATCTTGGGGGGGGGCTCAAGACCCAGTACTTC
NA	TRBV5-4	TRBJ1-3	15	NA	CASSLAGVSGNTIYF	TGTGCCAGCAGCTTGGCCGGCGTCTCTGGAAACACCATATATTTT
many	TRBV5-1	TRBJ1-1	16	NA	CASSQGPPGPWAEAFF	TGCGCCAGCAGCCAAGGACCGCCGGGCCCGTGGGCTGAAGCTTTCTTT
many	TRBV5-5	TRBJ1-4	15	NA	CASSYRTATNEKLFF	TGTGCCAGCAGCTATCGGACAGCAACTAATGAAAAACTGTTTTTT
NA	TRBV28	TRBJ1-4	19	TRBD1	CASSLRTGGPQTRNEKLFF	TGTGCCAGCAGTTTACGGACAGGGGGTCCCCAAACCCGGAATGAAAAACTGTTTTTT
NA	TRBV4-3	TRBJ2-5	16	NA	CASSQAFGLKRETQYF	TGCGCCAGCAGCCAAGCGTTCGGACTAAAGAGAGAGACCCAGTACTTC
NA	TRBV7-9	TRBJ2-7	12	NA	CASSSWTGEQYF	TGTGCCAGCAGCTCGTGGACGGGTGAGCAGTACTTC
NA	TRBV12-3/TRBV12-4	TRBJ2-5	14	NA	CASRPDFLRETQYF	TGTGCCAGCAGGCCGGACTTCCTGAGGGAGACCCAGTACTTC
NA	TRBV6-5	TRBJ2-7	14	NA	CASRQGGETYEQYF	TGTGCCAGCAGACAAGGAGGGGAAACCTACGAGCAGTACTTC
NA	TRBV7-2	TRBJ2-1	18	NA	CASSLPSSGSSSYNEQFF	TGTGCCAGCAGCCTACCCTCCTCCGGGTCCAGCTCCTACAATGAGCAGTTCTTC
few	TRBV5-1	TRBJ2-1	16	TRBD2	CASSSGAGTSGGEQFF	TGCGCCAGCAGCTCGGGTGCCGGGACTAGCGGGGGCGAGCAGTTCTTC
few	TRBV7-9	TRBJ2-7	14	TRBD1	CASSSGTESYEQYF	TGTGCCAGCAGCTCCGGGACAGAAAGCTACGAGCAGTACTTC
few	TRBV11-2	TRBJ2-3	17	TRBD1	CASSGLVGTGMADTQYF	TGTGCCAGCAGCGGTCTCGTGGGGACAGGGATGGCAGATACGCAGTATTTT
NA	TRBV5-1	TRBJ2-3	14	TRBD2	CASSSWGGTDTQYF	TGCGCCAGCAGCTCTTGGGGGGGAACAGATACGCAGTATTTT
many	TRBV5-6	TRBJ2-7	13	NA	CASSLVVSYEQYF	TGTGCCAGCAGCTTAGTCGTCTCCTACGAGCAGTACTTC
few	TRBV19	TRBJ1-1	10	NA	CASSGKEAFF	TGTGCCAGTAGCGGGAAAGAAGCTTTCTTT
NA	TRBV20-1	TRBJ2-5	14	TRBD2	CSATILAGTETQYF	TGCAGTGCGACAATACTAGCGGGGACAGAGACCCAGTACTTC
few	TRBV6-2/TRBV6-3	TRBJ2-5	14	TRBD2	CASSLAGREETQYF	TGTGCCAGCAGTCTCGCCGGGCGGGAGGAGACCCAGTACTTC
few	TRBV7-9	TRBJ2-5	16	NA	CASSSTDARQARTQYF	TGTGCCAGCAGCTCCACGGATGCTAGGCAAGCAAGGACCCAGTACTTC
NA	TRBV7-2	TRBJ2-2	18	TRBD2	CASSLRTSGGPNTGELFF	TGTGCCAGCAGCTTAAGGACTAGCGGGGGGCCGAACACCGGGGAGCTGTTTTTT
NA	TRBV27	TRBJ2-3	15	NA	CASSSLADPTDTQYF	TGTGCCAGCAGTTCGTTGGCAGACCCCACAGATACGCAGTATTTT
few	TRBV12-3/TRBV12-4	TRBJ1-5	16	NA	CASSLRGGGSNQPQHF	TGTGCCAGCAGCTTAAGGGGGGGTGGGAGCAATCAGCCCCAGCATTTT